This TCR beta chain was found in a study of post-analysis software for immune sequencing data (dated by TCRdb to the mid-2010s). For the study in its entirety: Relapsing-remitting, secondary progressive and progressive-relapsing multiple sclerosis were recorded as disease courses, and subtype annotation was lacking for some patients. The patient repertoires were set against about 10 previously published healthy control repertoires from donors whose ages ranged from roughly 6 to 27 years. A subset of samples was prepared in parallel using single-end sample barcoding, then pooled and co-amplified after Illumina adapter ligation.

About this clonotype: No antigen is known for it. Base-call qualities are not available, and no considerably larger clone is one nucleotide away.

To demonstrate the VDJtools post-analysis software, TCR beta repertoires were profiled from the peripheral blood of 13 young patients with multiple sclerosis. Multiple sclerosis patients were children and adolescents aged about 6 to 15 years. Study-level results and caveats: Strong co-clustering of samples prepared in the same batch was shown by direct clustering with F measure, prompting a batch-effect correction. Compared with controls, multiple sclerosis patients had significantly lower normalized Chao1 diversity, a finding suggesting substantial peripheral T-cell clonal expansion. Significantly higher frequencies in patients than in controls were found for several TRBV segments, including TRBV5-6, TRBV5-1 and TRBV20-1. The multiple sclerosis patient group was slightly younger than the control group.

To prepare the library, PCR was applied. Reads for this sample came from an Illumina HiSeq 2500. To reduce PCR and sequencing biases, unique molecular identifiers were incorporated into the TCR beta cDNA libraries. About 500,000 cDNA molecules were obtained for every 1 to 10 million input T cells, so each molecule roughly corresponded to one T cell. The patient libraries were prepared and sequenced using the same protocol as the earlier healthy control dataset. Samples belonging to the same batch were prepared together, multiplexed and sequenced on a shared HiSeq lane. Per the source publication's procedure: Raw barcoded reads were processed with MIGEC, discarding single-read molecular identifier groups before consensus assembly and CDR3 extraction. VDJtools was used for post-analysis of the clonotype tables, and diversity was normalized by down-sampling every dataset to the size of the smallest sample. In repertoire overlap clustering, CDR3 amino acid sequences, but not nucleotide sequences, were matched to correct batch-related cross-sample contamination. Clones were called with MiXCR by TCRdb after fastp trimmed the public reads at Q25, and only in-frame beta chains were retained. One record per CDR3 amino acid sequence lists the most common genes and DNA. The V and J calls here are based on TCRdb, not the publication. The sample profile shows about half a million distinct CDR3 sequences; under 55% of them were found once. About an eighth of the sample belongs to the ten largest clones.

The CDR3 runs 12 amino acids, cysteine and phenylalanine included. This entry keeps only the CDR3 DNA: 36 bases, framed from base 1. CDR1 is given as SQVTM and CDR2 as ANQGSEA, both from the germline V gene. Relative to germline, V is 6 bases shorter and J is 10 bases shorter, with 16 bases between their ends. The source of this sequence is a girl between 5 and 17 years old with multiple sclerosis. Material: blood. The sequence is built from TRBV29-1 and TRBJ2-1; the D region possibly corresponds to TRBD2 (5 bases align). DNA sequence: TGCAGCGTAGGGAATCGGAGGAGGGAGCAGTTCTTC. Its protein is CSVGNRRREQFF.